These 32 T cell receptor beta chains came from one sample sequenced in a study of tumour-infiltrating T cells in Burkitt lymphoma. This table comes from immunoSEQ multiplex PCR, and its TCRdb copy is limited to in-frame clones, with some not included. The data contain around 1,300 clones, around an eighth of them singletons. The specimen was tumor tissue. The source is a human donor with Burkitt lymphoma.

The rearrangement links TRBV18 to TRBJ1-4; no definite D call. This CDR3 is built from 13 residues. Trimming removed 6 bases from V and 3 bases from J, with 8 bases in between. Germline V gives CDR1 KGHSH, CDR2 LQKENI. The chain's CDR3 is CASSPGSNEKLFF. CDR3 nucleotide sequence: TGTGCCAGCTCTCCGGGATCTAATGAAAAACTGTTTTTT.

The J gene is TRBJ1-4, the V gene TRBV30; possible D gene TRBD1, 5 bases. This CDR3 contains 15 residues. V lost 1 base to trimming and J lost 8 bases, with 17 bases between them. The germline V gene encodes CDR1 GTSNPN and CDR2 SVGIG (reference sequence). CDR3 sequence: CAWSGMGRVGEKLFF. The CDR3 DNA is TGTGCCTGGAGTGGGATGGGCAGGGTTGGGGAAAAACTGTTTTTT.

The chain combines TRBV6-5 with TRBJ2-5; 13 bases match TRBD2. Near its end, the DNA agrees better with TRBJ2-7, so the J call may be wrong. The CDR3 is 14 residues long. The germline V gene has CDR1 MNHEY and CDR2 SVGAGI. The CDR3 is CASSGTSGTYEQYF. For the CDR3, the DNA is TGTGCCAGCAGCGGGACTAGCGGGACCTACGAGCAGTACTTC.

This clone occurred a few times. The rearrangement links TRBV27 to TRBJ2-1, with a weak D call TRBD2 (6 bases). V was cut by 8 bases and J by 10 bases, with 27 bases left in between. Germline V lookup: CDR1 MNHEY, CDR2 SMNVEV (reference sequence). The CDR3 spans 16 residues. CDR3 loop: CASQLNGLSPLGEQFF. The DNA for the CDR3 is TGTGCCAGCCAACTTAACGGACTAAGCCCCTTAGGGGAGCAGTTCTTC.

This clone appeared a few times. The chain employs TRBV5-1 and TRBJ2-3, with 8 bases fitting TRBD1. Per the germline V gene, CDR1 is SGHRS and CDR2 is YFSETQ. The CDR3 is 15 amino acids. V was clipped by 4 bases and J by 0 bases; unmatched bases: 4. This chain's CDR3 is CASSPTGASTDTQYF. The CDR3 nucleotides read TGCGCCAGCAGCCCGACAGGGGCCAGCACAGATACGCAGTATTTT.

This clone was seen a handful of times. The genes are TRBV18 and TRBJ2-4; 9 bases are shared with TRBD1. The CDR3 consists of 15 residues. V was pared by 0 bases and J by 6 bases, with 3 bases of the junction left unmatched. The V gene's germline CDR1 is KGHSH and CDR2 LQKENI. The CDR3 bases are TGTGCCAGCTCACCACCGTCGACAGGGGGAAACATTCAGTACTTC. Its protein is CASSPPSTGGNIQYF.

This clone showed up just a few times. This rearrangement joins TRBV15 to TRBJ1-5; D is undetermined. Between the trimmed V and J ends, which lost 5 bases and 2 bases, there was a span of 10 bases. Germline CDR1 is LNHNV and CDR2 is YYDKDF (reference sequence). The CDR3 spans 14 residues. CDR3 residues: CATSSQRRNQPQHF. The DNA for the CDR3 is TGTGCCACCAGCTCTCAGCGTCGCAATCAGCCCCAGCATTTT. Together with reference TRBV15 and TRBJ1-5, the CDR3 gives the full variable domain: DAMVIQNPRYQVTQFGKPVTLSCSQTLNHNVMYWYQQKSSQAPKLLFHYYDKDFNNEADTPDNFQSRRPNTSFCFLDIRSPGLGDTAMYLCATSSQRRNQPQHFGDGTRLSIL.

The chain employs TRBV7-9 and TRBJ2-1; 7 positions match TRBD1. Losses at the gene ends were 1 base for V and 9 bases for J; bases not matched to a gene: 12. The CDR3 consists of 16 residues. Germline values: CDR1 SEHNR, CDR2 FQNEAQ (reference sequence). CDR3 sequence: CASSLGGNRGWAEQFF. The CDR3 nucleotides are TGTGCCAGCAGCTTAGGTGGTAACAGGGGATGGGCTGAGCAGTTCTTC.

The chain has TRBV9 and TRBJ2-1; either TRBD1 or TRBD2 may supply D (6 bases each). The CDR3 is 13 amino acids. The germline gives CDR1 SGDLS, CDR2 YYNGEE. V dropped 7 bases and J dropped 6 bases, with 14 bases sitting between them. CDR3 in amino acids: CASSPRGGNEQFF. The CDR3, as DNA: TGTGCCAGCTCACCCAGGGGAGGCAATGAGCAGTTCTTC.

V is TRBV18 and J is TRBJ2-4; D not resolved. The V gene lost 0 bases and the J gene lost 1 base, with 7 bases spanning the gap. The CDR3 consists of 15 residues. From germline, CDR1 is KGHSH and CDR2 LQKENI. The CDR3 region has the DNA TGTGCCAGCTCACCACCGAACACGGCCAAAAACATTCAGTACTTC. Its protein product is CASSPPNTAKNIQYF.

The chain carries TRBV27 and TRBJ2-1; possible D gene TRBD2, 6 bases. The CDR3 spans 13 residues. Trimming removed 4 bases from V and 2 bases from J, with 6 bases in between. Germline V gene data show CDR1 as MNHEY and CDR2 as SMNVEV (reference sequence). The CDR3 nucleotides are TGTGCCAGCAGTTGGGGGGCCTACAATGAGCAGTTCTTC. Translated, it gives CASSWGAYNEQFF.

The chain recombines TRBV4-2 with TRBJ2-3; TRBD2 matches 8 bases. Germline lookup yields CDR1 LGHNA and CDR2 YNFKEQ. This CDR3 is built from 19 residues. V was pared by 3 bases and J by 0 bases, with 14 bases of the junction left unmatched. The CDR3 spells CASSQPIFSAGGSTDTQYF. In DNA form, the CDR3 reads TGTGCCAGCAGCCAGCCCATCTTTTCGGCGGGGGGTAGCACAGATACGCAGTATTTT.

The rearrangement links TRBV5-8 to TRBJ1-5; D unresolved. From germline, CDR1 is SGHTS and CDR2 YDEGEE. The CDR3 runs 15 residues. V was trimmed by 4 bases and J by 5 bases, leaving 16 bases between them. The CDR3, as DNA: TGTGCCAGCAGCGCACCGGGTCTCGGGCATCAGCCCCAGCATTTT. Translated: CASSAPGLGHQPQHF.

This clone was detected a few times. The CDR3 here is CATSKWGQANSPLHF. The CDR3, as DNA: TGTGCCACCAGCAAATGGGGACAGGCTAATTCACCCCTCCACTTT. The chain links TRBV15 to TRBJ1-6, with 8 bases lining up with TRBD1. Per germline, CDR1 LNHNV and CDR2 YYDKDF (reference sequence). Trimming cost V 4 bases and J 6 bases; bases outside gene matches: 5. CDR3 length equals 15 residues.

This clone was observed a few times. This chain joins TRBV9 and TRBJ2-1; 10 nucleotides match TRBD2. CDR3 length: 17 amino acids. Per germline, CDR1 SGDLS and CDR2 YYNGEE. Trimming removed 3 bases from V and 4 bases from J; junction bases left unmatched: 10. CDR3 nucleotides: TGTGCCAGCAGCGGCCCGCTAGCGGGAGCGGGTTACAATGAGCAGTTCTTC. Translated: CASSGPLAGAGYNEQFF.

This clone was counted a few times. This chain connects TRBV27 to TRBJ2-1, with 12 bases lining up with TRBD2. The V gene end was trimmed by 2 bases and the J gene end by 4 bases; junction bases not matched to a gene: 6. From germline, CDR1 is MNHEY and CDR2 SMNVEV (reference sequence). This CDR3 is built from 17 residues. CDR3 protein: CASSLMGLAGLYNEQFF. CDR3 nucleotides: TGTGCCAGCAGTTTAATGGGACTAGCGGGCCTTTACAATGAGCAGTTCTTC.

The chain links TRBV11-2 to TRBJ2-5; tentative D call: TRBD2 (6 bases). Germline V CDR1 and CDR2: SGHAT, FQNNGV. V was pared by 7 bases and J by 2 bases, with 11 bases between. The CDR3 extends over 13 amino acids. As DNA, the CDR3 is TGTGCCAGCACCCTTGGGGGGCAAGAGACCCAGTACTTC. Translating gives CASTLGGQETQYF.

The V call is TRBV30, the J call TRBJ2-6; a weak D match, TRBD2 (6 bases). Germline V gives CDR1 GTSNPN, CDR2 SVGIG (reference sequence). Trimming cost V 5 bases and J 0 bases, with 8 bases left between them. The CDR3 has 14 amino acids. The CDR3 sequence is CAWGGSSGANVLTF. The CDR3 DNA is TGTGCCTGGGGAGGGAGCTCTGGGGCCAACGTCCTGACTTTC.

There are a few counts of this clone. CDR3 sequence (DNA): TGTGCCAGCAGCTCCCCCTCTCGAGATACGCAGTATTTT. Encoded protein: CASSSPSRDTQYF. V gene TRBV7-9 combines with J gene TRBJ2-3; D uncertain. Per the germline V gene, CDR1 is SEHNR and CDR2 is FQNEAQ (reference sequence). The V end was cut by 4 bases, the J end by 5 bases, with 10 bases between. This CDR3 region has 13 residues.

The chain uses TRBV7-8 and TRBJ1-1; 8 bases are shared with TRBD1. The CDR3 is 15 amino acids. V shed 3 bases and J 5 bases; nucleotides not matched to a gene: 8. Germline V gene data show CDR1 as SGHVS and CDR2 as FQNEAQ. The CDR3 DNA follows: TGTGCCAGCAGCTTGGGTGGACAGGGAGAAACTGAAGCTTTCTTT. Protein sequence: CASSLGGQGETEAFF.

In its sample, this clone was seen a few times. The genes are TRBV27 and TRBJ2-3; possibly TRBD2 for D (6 bases). The CDR3 runs 14 residues. Germline V gene lookup returns CDR1 MNHEY and CDR2 SMNVEV (reference sequence). V gave up 6 bases and J gave up 5 bases, with 15 bases separating them. CDR3 coding DNA: TGTGCCAGCAGCGTCGGGACTGTGAGAGATACGCAGTATTTT. This gives the protein CASSVGTVRDTQYF.

The chain carries TRBV27 and TRBJ1-5; perhaps TRBD1 as D (6 bases). This CDR3 is 18 amino acids long. V was cut by 0 bases and J by 1 base, with 16 bases left in between. The germline CDR1 and CDR2 sequences are MNHEY and SMNVEV (reference sequence). Here the CDR3 reads CASSLSFSGAYSNQPQHF. CDR3 DNA: TGTGCCAGCAGTTTATCGTTCTCAGGGGCCTACAGCAATCAGCCCCAGCATTTT.

This clone was observed a few times. This chain joins TRBV4-1 and TRBJ2-7; 9 bases match TRBD1. Germline CDR1 reads MGHRA; CDR2 reads YSYEKL. The CDR3 sequence is 16 residues long. J gave up 5 bases and V 1 base, and 9 bases lay outside the gene matches. CDR3 in DNA: TGCGCCAGCAGCCAAGCCAAGGACAGGGGAAATCACGAGCAGTACTTC. Translation: CASSQAKDRGNHEQYF.

This clone was counted only a few times. This sequence joins TRBV5-4 and TRBJ2-3, with TRBD2 as a possible D gene (5 bases). This CDR3 contains 15 residues. The V and J ends lost 4 bases and 0 bases respectively, with 12 bases between them. Germline assignment: CDR1 SGHNT and CDR2 YYREEE (reference sequence). CDR3 amino acids: CASSPRETSTDTQYF. CDR3 DNA sequence: TGTGCCAGCAGCCCACGGGAAACTAGCACAGATACGCAGTATTTT.

The V and J genes are TRBV12-1 and TRBJ2-6; TRBD1, the table's D call, was not compared with the DNA. TRBV12-1 is a pseudogene segment. CDR3 length: 18 amino acids. CDR3 residues: CASSQGLVRTKSGQRPDF. DNA of the CDR3: TGTGCCAGCAGCCAGGGCCTTGTAAGGACAAAGTCGGGCCAACGTCCTGACTTC.

This chain uses TRBV7-2 with TRBJ2-7, with TRBD1 matching over 10 bases. The CDR3 length is 15 residues. V lost 4 bases, J lost 5 bases, and 8 bases stayed unmatched. Germline V gene lookup returns CDR1 SGHTA and CDR2 FQGNSA. The CDR3 DNA sequence: TGTGCCAGCAGCTACGCGGGACAGGGGTCCGACGAGCAGTACTTC. Residues: CASSYAGQGSDEQYF.

This clone was detected a few times. The rearrangement uses TRBV29-1 and TRBJ1-1; D call uncertain. The CDR3 consists of 12 residues. Germline V lookup: CDR1 SQVTM, CDR2 ANQGSEA. V dropped 6 bases and J dropped 4 bases, with 12 bases sitting between them. The CDR3 sequence: CSVRHAGTEAFF. As DNA, the CDR3 is TGCAGCGTCAGACACGCGGGCACTGAAGCTTTCTTT.

The sample holds a few counts of this clone. This chain uses TRBV5-5 with TRBJ2-1; 8 nucleotides agree with TRBD2. The V and J ends lost 7 bases and 9 bases, in that order; junction bases with no gene match: 15. Per the germline V gene, CDR1 is SGHKS and CDR2 is YYEKEE (reference sequence). This CDR3 spans 15 amino acids. CDR3 amino acids: CASLERERWSGEQFF. DNA of the CDR3: TGTGCCAGCCTCGAGCGGGAGAGGTGGTCCGGTGAGCAGTTCTTC. The complete variable domain, with remaining parts taken from reference TRBV5-5 and TRBJ2-1, reads DAGVTQSPTHLIKTRGQQVTLRCSPISGHKSVSWYQQVLGQGPQFIFQYYEKEERGRGNFPDRFSARQFPNYSSELNVNALLLGDSALYLCASLERERWSGEQFFGPGTRLTVL.

By proportion, this clone is large. V and J are TRBV2 and TRBJ2-7; 9 bases line up with TRBD1. The CDR3 totals 15 residues. Trimming took 6 bases from V and 6 from J; bases not matched to a gene: 12. Germline V gene data show CDR1 as SNHLY and CDR2 as FYNNEI. The CDR3: CASRGSGTGIFEQYF. CDR3 in DNA: TGTGCCAGCAGGGGCTCCGGGACAGGGATCTTCGAGCAGTACTTC.

This clone appeared a few times. The chain employs TRBV7-9 and TRBJ2-5; D remains ambiguous. Germline V gene sequence: CDR1 SEHNR, CDR2 FQNEAQ (reference sequence). V lost 5 bases, J lost 5 bases, and 9 bases lay in between. The length of the CDR3 is 12 residues. The CDR3 loop reads CASSPVFETQYF. The CDR3 DNA reads as TGTGCCAGCAGCCCCGTATTTGAGACCCAGTACTTC.

Only one count was recorded for this clone. DNA of the CDR3: TGCGCCAGCAGCCAAGGACTAGCGGGGGGGAGGGAGCAGTTCTTC. This encodes CASSQGLAGGREQFF. This chain joins TRBV4-1 and TRBJ2-1; TRBD2 aligns across 14 bases. Unmatched junction bases numbered 3, after V lost 1 base and J lost 10 bases. The CDR3 covers 15 residues. Germline V gene data show CDR1 as MGHRA and CDR2 as YSYEKL.

The V gene is TRBV9, the J gene TRBJ1-2, with 8 bases aligning to TRBD1. CDR3 length: 14 amino acids. V dropped 5 bases and J dropped 4; count of bases not matched to a gene: 7. CDR1 is SGDLS, CDR2 YYNGEE, per germline. CDR3 DNA sequence: TGTGCCAGCAGTGACAGGGGCGAACTCTATGGCTACACCTTC. It translates to CASSDRGELYGYTF.